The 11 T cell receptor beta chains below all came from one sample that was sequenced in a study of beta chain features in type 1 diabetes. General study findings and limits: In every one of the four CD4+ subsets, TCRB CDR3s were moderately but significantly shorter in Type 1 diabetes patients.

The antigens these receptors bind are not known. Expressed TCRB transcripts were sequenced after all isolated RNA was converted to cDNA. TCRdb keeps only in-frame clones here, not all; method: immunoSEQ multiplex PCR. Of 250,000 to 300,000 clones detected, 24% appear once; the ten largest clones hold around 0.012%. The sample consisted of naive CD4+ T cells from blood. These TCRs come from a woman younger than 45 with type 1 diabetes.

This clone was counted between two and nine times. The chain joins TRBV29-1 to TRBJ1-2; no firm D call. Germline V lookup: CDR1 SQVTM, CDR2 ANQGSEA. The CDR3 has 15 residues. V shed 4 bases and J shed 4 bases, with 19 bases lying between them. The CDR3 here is CSVVLGGLAVYGYTF. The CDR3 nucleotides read TGCAGCGTTGTTCTAGGAGGGTTGGCAGTCTATGGCTACACCTTC.

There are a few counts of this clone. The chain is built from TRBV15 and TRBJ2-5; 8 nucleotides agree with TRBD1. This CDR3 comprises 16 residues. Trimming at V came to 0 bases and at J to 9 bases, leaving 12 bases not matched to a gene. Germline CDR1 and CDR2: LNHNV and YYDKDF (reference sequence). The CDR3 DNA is TGTGCCACCAGCAGAGACGGACAGGGCATAGGGGCGCCCCAGTACTTC. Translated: CATSRDGQGIGAPQYF. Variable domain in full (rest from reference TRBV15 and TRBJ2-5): DAMVIQNPRYQVTQFGKPVTLSCSQTLNHNVMYWYQQKSSQAPKLLFHYYDKDFNNEADTPDNFQSRRPNTSFCFLDIRSPGLGDTAMYLCATSRDGQGIGAPQYFGPGTRLLVL.

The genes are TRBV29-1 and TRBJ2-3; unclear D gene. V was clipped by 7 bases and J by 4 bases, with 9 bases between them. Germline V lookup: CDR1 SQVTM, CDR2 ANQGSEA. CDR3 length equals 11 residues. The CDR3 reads CSGYSPDTQYF. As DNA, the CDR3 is TGCAGCGGGTACAGCCCAGATACGCAGTATTTT.

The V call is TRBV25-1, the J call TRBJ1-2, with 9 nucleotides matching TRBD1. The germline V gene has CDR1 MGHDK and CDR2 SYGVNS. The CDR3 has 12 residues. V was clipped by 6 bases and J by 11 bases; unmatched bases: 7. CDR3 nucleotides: TGTGCCAGCAGCACCGGGACAGGGTGGTACACCTTC. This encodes CASSTGTGWYTF.

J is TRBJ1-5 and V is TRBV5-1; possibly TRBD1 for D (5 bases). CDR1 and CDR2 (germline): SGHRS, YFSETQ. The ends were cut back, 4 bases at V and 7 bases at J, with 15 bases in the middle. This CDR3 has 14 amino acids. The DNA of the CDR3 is TGCGCCAGCAGCCCCCGGCCAGCAGGGCAGCCCCAGCATTTT. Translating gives CASSPRPAGQPQHF.

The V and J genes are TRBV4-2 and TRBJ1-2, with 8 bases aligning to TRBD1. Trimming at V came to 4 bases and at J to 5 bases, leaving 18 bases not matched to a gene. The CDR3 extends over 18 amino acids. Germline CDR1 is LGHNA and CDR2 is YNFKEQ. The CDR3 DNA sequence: TGTGCCAGCAGCCCCTTGGGACAGGCAAGTTCCTCAGGGTATGGCTACACCTTC. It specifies CASSPLGQASSSGYGYTF.

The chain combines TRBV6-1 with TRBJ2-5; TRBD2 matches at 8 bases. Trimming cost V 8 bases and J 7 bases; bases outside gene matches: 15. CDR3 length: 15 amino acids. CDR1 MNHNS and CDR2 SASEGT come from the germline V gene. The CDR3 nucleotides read TGTGCCAGCCGTGTGGTAGGCGGGGGGCCAATGACCCAGTACTTC. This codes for CASRVVGGGPMTQYF.

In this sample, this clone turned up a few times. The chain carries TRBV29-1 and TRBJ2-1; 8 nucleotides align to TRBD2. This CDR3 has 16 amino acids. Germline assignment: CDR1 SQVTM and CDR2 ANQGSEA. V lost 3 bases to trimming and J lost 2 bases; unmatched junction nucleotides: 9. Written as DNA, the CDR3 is TGCAGCGTTGATTTCCGCTCGGGACTAGCCTACAATGAGCAGTTCTTC. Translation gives CSVDFRSGLAYNEQFF.

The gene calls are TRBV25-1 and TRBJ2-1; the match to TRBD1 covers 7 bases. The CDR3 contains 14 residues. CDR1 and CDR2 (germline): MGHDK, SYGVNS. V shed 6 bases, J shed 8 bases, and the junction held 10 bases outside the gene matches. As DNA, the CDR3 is TGTGCCAGCAGCTTCCCGGGACAGTCTGATGAGCAGTTCTTC. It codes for CASSFPGQSDEQFF. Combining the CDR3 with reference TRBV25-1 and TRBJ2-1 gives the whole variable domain EADIYQTPRYLVIGTGKKITLECSQTMGHDKMYWYQQDPGMELHLIHYSYGVNSTEKGDLSSESTVSRIRTEHFPLTLESARPSHTSQYLCASSFPGQSDEQFFGPGTRLTVL.

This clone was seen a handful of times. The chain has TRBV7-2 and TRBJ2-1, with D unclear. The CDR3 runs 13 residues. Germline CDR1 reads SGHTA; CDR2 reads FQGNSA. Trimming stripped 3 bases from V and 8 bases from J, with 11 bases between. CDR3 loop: CASSFTFGYEQFF. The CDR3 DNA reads TGTGCCAGCAGCTTCACATTCGGGTATGAGCAGTTCTTC.

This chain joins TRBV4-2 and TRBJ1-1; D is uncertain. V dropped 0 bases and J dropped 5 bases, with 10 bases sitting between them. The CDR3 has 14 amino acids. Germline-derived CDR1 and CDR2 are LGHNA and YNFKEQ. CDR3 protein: CASSQERLETEAFF. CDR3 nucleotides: TGTGCCAGCAGCCAAGAACGACTAGAGACTGAAGCTTTCTTT.